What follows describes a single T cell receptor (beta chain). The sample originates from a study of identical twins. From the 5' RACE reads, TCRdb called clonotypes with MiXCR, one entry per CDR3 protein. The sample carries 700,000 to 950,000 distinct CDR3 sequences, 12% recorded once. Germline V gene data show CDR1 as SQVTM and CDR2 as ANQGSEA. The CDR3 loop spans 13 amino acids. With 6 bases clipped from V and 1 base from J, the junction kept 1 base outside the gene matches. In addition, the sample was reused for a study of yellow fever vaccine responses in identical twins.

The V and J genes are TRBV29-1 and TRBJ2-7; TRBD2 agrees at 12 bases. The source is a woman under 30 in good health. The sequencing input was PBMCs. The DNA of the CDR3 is TGCAGCGTCCTAGCGGGAGGGTCCTACGAGCAGTACTTC. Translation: CSVLAGGSYEQYF.